This T cell receptor (beta chain) originates from a study of identical twins. TCRdb reprocessed the 5' RACE reads with MiXCR, giving one entry per CDR3 protein. Of around 960,000 distinct CDR3 sequences detected, approximately 13% appear once; the ten largest clones hold 1.5% to 2%. Germline V gene sequence: CDR1 MGHRA, CDR2 YSYEKL. There are 15 residues in the CDR3. V trimming: 1 base; J trimming: 4 bases; junction bases outside the gene matches: 7. This same sample was also taken into another study, of yellow fever vaccine responses in identical twins.

This receptor was obtained from a woman younger than 35 in good health. Source material: PBMCs. V is TRBV4-1 and J is TRBJ2-7; 7 bases align to TRBD1. The CDR3 loop is CASSQGPGQQYEQYF. CDR3 DNA: TGCGCCAGCAGCCAAGGACCGGGACAGCAATACGAGCAGTACTTC.